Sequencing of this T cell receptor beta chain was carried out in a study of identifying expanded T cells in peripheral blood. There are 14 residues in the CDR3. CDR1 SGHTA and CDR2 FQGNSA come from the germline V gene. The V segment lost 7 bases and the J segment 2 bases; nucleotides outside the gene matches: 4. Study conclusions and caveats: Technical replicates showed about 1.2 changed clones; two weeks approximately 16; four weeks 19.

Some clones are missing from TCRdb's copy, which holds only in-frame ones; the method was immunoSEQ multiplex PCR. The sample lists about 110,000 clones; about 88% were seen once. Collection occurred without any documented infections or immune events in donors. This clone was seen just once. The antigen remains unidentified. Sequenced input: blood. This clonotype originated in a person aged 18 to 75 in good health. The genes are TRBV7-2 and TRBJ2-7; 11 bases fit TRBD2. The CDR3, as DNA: TGTGCCAGCAAAAGACTAGCGGGGCCCTACGAGCAGTACTTC. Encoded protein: CASKRLAGPYEQYF.